This T cell receptor beta chain was sequenced during a study of T cells in Graves' hyperthyroidism and ophthalmopathy. TCR beta CDR3 region amplification was performed from RNA transcripts. First-round RT-PCR of the TCR CDR3 relied on the HTBI primer set. A single record per CDR3 protein comes from TCRdb applying MiXCR to the multiplex PCR reads. The sample holds approximately 530,000 distinct CDR3 sequences, over 15% seen once. Germline CDR1 reads KGHDR; CDR2 reads SFDVKD. There are 15 residues in the CDR3. Trimming pared 3 bases from V and 4 bases from J, leaving 12 bases between. PBMCs stemmed from under 11 ml fresh peripheral blood.

This receptor was identified in a woman between 18 and 29 years old with Graves' hyperthyroidism. This chain uses TRBV24-1 with TRBJ2-1; the D gene is possibly TRBD1 (5 bases). Sequenced sample: blood. CDR3 coding DNA: TGTGCCACCAGTGATCGTAGGGGATCGTACAATGAGCAGTTCTTC. Protein: CATSDRRGSYNEQFF.